This T cell receptor (beta chain) was sequenced for a study of technical replicates of blood from a few donors. Clones were read by immunoSEQ multiplex PCR, and TCRdb kept only the in-frame ones, dropping some. The profile shows approximately 80,000 clones, 95% to 98% of them singletons. Germline V gene lookup returns CDR1 MNHEY and CDR2 SMNVEV (reference sequence). V gave up 8 bases and J gave up 8 bases, with 18 bases separating them. The CDR3 has 13 amino acids. Material: T cells isolated from PBMCs. This receptor was taken from a human donor in good health. V is TRBV27 and J is TRBJ1-1; a possible D gene is TRBD1 (6 bases). CDR3 nucleotides: TGTGCCAGCGGGGGATTCTTCGGGACAGAAGCTTTCTTT. Amino acid sequence: CASGGFFGTEAFF.